Listed below are T cell receptor beta chains from one sample, sequenced in a study of read filtering for tumor transcriptome and immune sequencing. TCRdb re-called the reads through MiXCR, storing one row per CDR3 protein. Of around 65,000 distinct CDR3 sequences listed, approximately 20% were seen once; the top ten hold more than 12%. The specimen sequenced was a population of CD138-negative cells sorted from bone marrow. The receptors stem from a donor aged 40 or over with multiple myeloma. CDR3s include the opening cysteine and the closing phenylalanine or tryptophan. A D gene is named only where the DNA matches it firmly. Part of the rows lack a size; the others show once, few, many or a class for expanded clones.

V	J	D	size	DNA	CDR3
TRBV6-5	TRBJ1-2	NA	many	TGTGCCAGCAGTTACTCCAAGGGATCTAACTATGGCTACACCTTC	CASSYSKGSNYGYTF
TRBV28	TRBJ1-5	NA	NA	TGTGCCAGCAGTTTATACGGACAAGGGCAACAGCCCCAGCATTTT	CASSLYGQGQQPQHF
TRBV10-3	TRBJ2-1	NA	few	TGTGCCATCACTGCAGGGGAATCCTACAATGAGCAGTTCTTC	CAITAGESYNEQFF
TRBV7-3	TRBJ1-1	NA	NA	TGTGCCGGCAGCTTATCCCCCACCCTTGAAGCTTTCTTT	CAGSLSPTLEAFF
TRBV12-3/TRBV12-4	TRBJ2-2	NA	few	TGTGCCAGCAGATCAGCCACTAGCCCCGGGGAGCTGTTTTTT	CASRSATSPGELFF
TRBV29-1	TRBJ2-5	TRBD2	many	TGCAGCGGCGGGGGGGACTTCCGTGAGACCCAGTACTTC	CSGGGDFRETQYF
TRBV28	TRBJ1-2	NA	many	TGTGCCAGCAGCCCCGGTGGGGGGGCGCGGTCCTATGGCTACACCTTC	CASSPGGGARSYGYTF
TRBV20-1	TRBJ2-6	TRBD1	many	TGCAGTGCTCTCCGGGACAGGGTTACCTCTGGGGCCAACGTCCTGACTTTC	CSALRDRVTSGANVLTF
TRBV9	TRBJ2-3	TRBD1	NA	TGTGCCAGCAGCGTAGAGGGACAGGGGGGTCGAACGCAGTATTTT	CASSVEGQGGRTQYF
TRBV19	TRBJ2-6	NA	few	TGTGCCAGTAGTACACAGGGTCCTGGGGCCAACGTCCTGACTTTC	CASSTQGPGANVLTF
TRBV5-4	TRBJ2-1	TRBD1	many	TGTGCCAGCAGCTTGGAAGGGGGATTTTGGGACAGTGAGCAGTTCTTC	CASSLEGGFWDSEQFF
TRBV5-1	TRBJ2-2	TRBD2	many	TGCGCCAGCAGCTCAACTAGCGGGAGTGTCTCCGGGGAGCTGTTTTTT	CASSSTSGSVSGELFF
TRBV29-1	TRBJ1-1	NA	many	TGCAGCGTTGTTTGGGGAAACACTGAAGCTTTCTTT	CSVVWGNTEAFF
TRBV6-5	TRBJ2-7	TRBD2	many	TGTGCCAGCAACCCCGGAGCTAGCGGCTCCTACGAGCAGTACTTC	CASNPGASGSYEQYF
TRBV27	TRBJ2-5	TRBD1	NA	TGTGCCAGCAGTCGAGCCGGAGGGGGGACAGGGCCTGGGACCCAGTACTTC	CASSRAGGGTGPGTQYF
TRBV7-6	TRBJ2-1	NA	many	TGTGCCAGCAGCATCGTCTTCGGGGCCCCGACCAATGAGCAGTTCTTC	CASSIVFGAPTNEQFF
TRBV19	TRBJ2-2	NA	many	TGTGCCAGTAACCAAAGGGGACTGAACACCGGGGAGCTGTTTTTT	CASNQRGLNTGELFF
TRBV3-1	TRBJ2-7	NA	NA	TGTGCCAGCAGCTTCCGTTCCTCCTACGAGCAGTACTTC	CASSFRSSYEQYF
TRBV5-1	TRBJ2-1	NA	few	TGCGCCAGCAGCTTGGGGCTAGAAGGGAGCTTTGAGCAGTTCTTC	CASSLGLEGSFEQFF
TRBV20-1	TRBJ2-6	TRBD1	many	TGCAGTGCTAGAGCAGGGACAGGGGGATCTGGGGCCAACGTCCTGACTTTC	CSARAGTGGSGANVLTF
TRBV15	TRBJ2-3	TRBD2	many	TGTGCCACCAGCAGAGAAAGTCAGCGGGGGGGTGGCACAGATACGCAGTATTTT	CATSRESQRGGGTDTQYF
TRBV23-1	TRBJ2-1	NA	NA	TGCGCCAGCAGTCAAGAAGCGGACAATGAGCAGTTCTTC	CASSQEADNEQFF
TRBV3-1	TRBJ2-1	NA	NA	TGTGCCAGCAGCCGGGAGGCCACGGCCGATGAGCAGCTCTTC	CASSREATADEQLF
TRBV5-1	TRBJ1-1	NA	many	TGCGCCAGCAGGGAAGGGTTCATGCAGGCTTTCTTT	CASREGFMQAFF
TRBV19	TRBJ2-5	NA	many	TGTGCCAGTAGCCCTCACAAGCAAGAGACCCAGTACTTC	CASSPHKQETQYF
TRBV7-9	TRBJ2-2	NA	many	TGTGCCGCTCGGTTGGGCGCGCAACCCACCGGGGAGCTGTTTTTT	CAARLGAQPTGELFF
TRBV5-1	TRBJ1-1	TRBD1	NA	TGCGCCAGCAGCTTGGCTCGGACAGGGGATTCGGGTCGTATGAACACTGAAGCTTTCTTT	CASSLARTGDSGRMNTEAFF
TRBV27	TRBJ2-2	NA	many	TGTGCCAGCAGTTTATATGGGCCAGGGGACCTCCCGAGCACCGGGGAGCTGTTTTTT	CASSLYGPGDLPSTGELFF
TRBV3-1	TRBJ1-2	NA	few	TGTGCCAGCAGCCATCGACAGGAAGATGGCTACACCTTC	CASSHRQEDGYTF